One and the same sample provided the 29 T cell receptor beta chains below, sequenced in a study of regulatory T cells in long-lasting Graves disease. Building the TCR beta libraries relied on iRepertoire HTBI primers, and CDR3 regions underwent Arm-PCR. TCRdb reanalysed the multiplex PCR reads using MiXCR and keeps one entry per CDR3 protein. The sample lists 520,000 or so distinct CDR3 sequences, about 11% occurring once. The time point denotes: newly diagnosed GD, antithyroid drugs for less than 3 months. Scientists built the TCR library using RNA that was extracted from PBMCs. A further study also used this sample, focusing on T cells in Graves' hyperthyroidism and ophthalmopathy.

The sequenced sample was peripheral blood mononuclear cells (PBMCs), obtained at new diagnosis, from a patient treated with antithyroid drugs. All receptors come from a woman aged 30 to 39 with Graves disease.

The sample holds many counts of this clonotype. This chain connects TRBV20-1 to TRBJ2-7; D gene unclear. With 7 bases removed from V and 4 bases from J, the gap between germline ends came to 11 bases. The CDR3 contains 11 residues. Germline values: CDR1 DFQATT, CDR2 SNEGSKA (reference sequence). The CDR3 loop is CSVAPRYEQYF. CDR3 nucleotide sequence: TGCAGTGTGGCTCCTCGGTACGAGCAGTACTTC.

The table lists this clonotype with many counts. The DNA of the CDR3 is TGTGCCAGCAGTGAGGGATTACCAGGGGACACCTACGAGCAGTACTTC. Translating gives CASSEGLPGDTYEQYF. V usage is TRBV6-1 and J usage is TRBJ2-7, with D possibly TRBD1 on 6 matching bases. This CDR3 contains 16 residues. The V gene lost 3 bases and the J gene lost 2 bases, with 17 bases spanning the gap. Germline V gives CDR1 MNHNS, CDR2 SASEGT.

This clonotype was detected many times. The V and J genes are TRBV7-3 and TRBJ2-3; 9 positions match TRBD1. The CDR3 covers 17 residues. Germline V gives CDR1 SGHTA, CDR2 FQGTGA. V gave up 2 bases and J gave up 0 bases; unmatched junction bases: 6. The CDR3 is CASSLWGGQGSTDTQYF. The CDR3 DNA reads as TGTGCCAGCAGCTTATGGGGAGGACAGGGGAGCACAGATACGCAGTATTTT.

This clonotype has at least ten counts. V and J are TRBV6-5 and TRBJ2-2, with D tentatively TRBD2 (5 bases). In germline, CDR1 is MNHEY, CDR2 SVGAGI. The CDR3 runs 16 residues. V was clipped by 0 bases and J by 6 bases, with 14 bases between them. The chain's CDR3 is CASSYSGTSSPGELFF. The CDR3 nucleotides are TGTGCCAGCAGTTACTCCGGAACTAGTAGCCCCGGGGAGCTGTTTTTT.

Details on this clonotype: This may come from a read error, since a much larger clone is one base off. This chain joins TRBV2 and TRBJ2-1, with 10 bases fitting TRBD2. The CDR3 runs 12 residues. After removal of 10 bases from V and 10 bases from J, the junction contained 7 bases not matched to a gene. The germline V gene encodes CDR1 SNHLY and CDR2 FYNNEI. The CDR3 loop is CATSGRGDEQFF. The CDR3 bases are TGTGCCACTAGCGGGAGAGGGGACGAGCAGTTCTTC.

The CDR3 loop is CASSSPPPVDYGYTF. Here the CDR3 DNA reads TGTGCCAGCAGCTCGCCCCCCCCGGTAGACTATGGCTACACCTTC. The chain is built from TRBV7-9 and TRBJ1-2; D gene uncertain. Germline CDR1 reads SEHNR; CDR2 reads FQNEAQ (reference sequence). This CDR3 region has 15 residues. Trimming removed 4 bases at V and 3 bases at J, with 15 bases between.

In its sample, this clonotype was seen a few times. This chain links TRBV9 with TRBJ2-3; 7 bases match TRBD2. CDR1 is SGDLS, CDR2 YYNGEE, per germline. This CDR3 spans 17 amino acids. V shed 0 bases, J shed 2 bases, and the junction held 9 bases outside the gene matches. The CDR3 nucleotides read TGTGCCAGCAGCGTAGATATGTCTAGCGGATTCACAGATACGCAGTATTTT. Its protein is CASSVDMSSGFTDTQYF.

The chain is built from TRBV6-5 and TRBJ2-7; maybe TRBD2 (6 bases). The V and J ends lost 0 bases and 2 bases respectively, with 26 bases between them. The CDR3 sequence is 20 residues long. Germline lookup yields CDR1 MNHEY and CDR2 SVGAGI. In DNA, the CDR3 is TGTGCCAGCAGTTACTCGATGATTGTACAGCTGGGGGGTCCTGCCTACGAGCAGTACTTC. Translating it yields CASSYSMIVQLGGPAYEQYF.

This clonotype was seen repeatedly, ten times or more. The chain has TRBV18 and TRBJ2-1; the match to TRBD2 covers 7 bases. The V gene's germline CDR1 is KGHSH and CDR2 LQKENI. V trimming: 0 bases; J trimming: 9 bases; junction bases outside the gene matches: 8. The length of the CDR3 is 15 residues. CDR3 bases: TGTGCCAGCTCACCACCTCGTGGACTAGTCAGTGAGCAGTTCTTC. Its translation is CASSPPRGLVSEQFF.

This clonotype was counted at least ten times. The chain is built from TRBV12-3 or TRBV12-4 and TRBJ1-4; possibly TRBD1 for D (5 bases). The CDR3 extends over 12 amino acids. The V end was cut by 3 bases, the J end by 10 bases, with 9 bases between. The CDR3 nucleotides are TGTGCCAGCAGTTTCACAGGACCAAAACTGTTTTTT. This encodes CASSFTGPKLFF.

This clonotype has ten or more counts. The genes are TRBV5-1 and TRBJ2-2, with 8 bases lining up with TRBD1. V lost 1 base and J lost 6; bases outside the gene matches: 14. CDR3 length equals 18 residues. Germline V lookup: CDR1 SGHRS, CDR2 YFSETQ. The CDR3 DNA reads as TGCGCCAGCAGCTTGATTTCGCAGGGACAGGCCCCGGCCGGGGAGCTGTTTTTT. It specifies CASSLISQGQAPAGELFF.

In the case of this clonotype: A read error may be the cause here, since a much bigger clone is one base away. The chain employs TRBV30 and TRBJ1-4; D is undetermined. The CDR3 sequence is 13 residues long. The germline gives CDR1 GTSNPN, CDR2 SVGIG (reference sequence). CDR3 coding DNA: TGTGCCTGGAGTCTCCAGGCTAATGAAAAACCGTTTTTT. It specifies CAWSLQANEKPFF.

In its sample, this clonotype was seen many times. The chain is built from TRBV5-5 and TRBJ1-1; D is perhaps TRBD1 (5 bases). CDR1 and CDR2 (germline): SGHKS, YYEKEE (reference sequence). This CDR3 spans 13 amino acids. V was shortened by 2 bases and J by 5 bases, with 10 bases between the two germline ends. Here the CDR3 reads CASSFQGDTEAFF. The CDR3 bases are TGTGCCAGCAGCTTTCAGGGTGATACTGAAGCTTTCTTT.

About this clonotype itself: The junction does not match germline at one end; this may be a read error. V gene TRBV2 combines with J gene TRBJ1-6, with D hard to call. The V gene's germline CDR1 is SNHLY and CDR2 FYNNEI. This CDR3 contains 15 residues. In DNA form, the CDR3 reads TGTGCCGGCAGTGAAACGGTCAGCAATAATTCACCCCTCCACTTT. It translates to CAGSETVSNNSPLHF. Together with reference TRBV2 and TRBJ1-6, the CDR3 gives the full variable domain: EPEVTQTPSHQVTQMGQEVILRCVPISNHLYFYWYRQILGQKVEFLVSFYNNEISEKSEIFDDQFSVERPDGSNFTLKIRSTKLEDSAMYFCAGSETVSNNSPLHFGNGTRLTVT.

The sample holds many counts of this clonotype. The chain employs TRBV5-1 and TRBJ2-1; D is uncertain. The CDR3 length is 14 residues. From germline, CDR1 is SGHRS and CDR2 YFSETQ. Trimming pared 1 base from V and 5 bases from J, leaving 10 bases between. The CDR3 is CASSLLGRNNEQFF. The CDR3 nucleotides are TGCGCCAGCAGCTTGTTAGGTAGAAACAATGAGCAGTTCTTC.

A few counts support this clonotype. This sequence joins TRBV3-1 and TRBJ2-1; 10 nucleotides align to TRBD2. CDR3 length: 16 amino acids. CDR1 is LGHDT, CDR2 YNNKEL, per germline (reference sequence). V dropped 6 bases and J dropped 12; count of bases not matched to a gene: 17. Here the CDR3 DNA reads TGTGCCAGCAGTTCAAGGGGCCGAGCTAGCGGGAGTCGGCAGTTCTTC. Translating gives CASSSRGRASGSRQFF.

This clonotype occurred a few times. The chain uses TRBV30 and TRBJ2-2; 13 bases align to TRBD2. The junction had 3 bases not matched to a gene; V was cut back by 5 bases and J by 3 bases. CDR3 length: 15 amino acids. Germline values: CDR1 GTSNPN, CDR2 SVGIG (reference sequence). CDR3 protein: CAWGGLAGDTGELFF. CDR3 sequence (DNA): TGTGCCTGGGGCGGACTAGCGGGGGACACCGGGGAGCTGTTTTTT. Filled out from reference TRBV30 and TRBJ2-2, the complete variable domain reads SQTIHQWPATLVQPVGSPLSLECTVEGTSNPNLYWYRQAAGRGLQLLFYSVGIGQISSEVPQNLSASRPQDRQFILSSKKLLLSDSGFYLCAWGGLAGDTGELFFGEGSRLTVL.

This clonotype was counted many times. This chain joins TRBV20-1 and TRBJ2-5; the match to TRBD2 covers 8 bases. This CDR3 has 15 amino acids. Germline-derived CDR1 and CDR2 are DFQATT and SNEGSKA (reference sequence). CDR3 residues: CSQELRGAQSETQYF. The CDR3 region has the DNA TGCAGCCAGGAGTTGCGGGGGGCGCAATCAGAGACCCAGTACTTC.

The chain employs TRBV4-3 and TRBJ2-1; TRBD2 is a possible D gene (5 bases). The CDR3 consists of 17 residues. Germline V gives CDR1 LGHNA, CDR2 YSLEER. V dropped 0 bases and J dropped 10 bases, with 22 bases sitting between them. CDR3 region: CASSQDRTRRWVDEQFF. The CDR3 bases are TGCGCCAGCAGCCAAGATCGAACTAGAAGGTGGGTTGACGAGCAGTTCTTC.

This clonotype has more than one count but fewer than ten. This sequence joins TRBV7-9 and TRBJ1-1; D is undetermined. Germline values: CDR1 SEHNR, CDR2 FQNEAQ (reference sequence). This CDR3 has 15 amino acids. V dropped 5 bases and J dropped 4 bases, with 17 bases sitting between them. CDR3 DNA: TGTGCCAGCAGCCCGTCCCAGGTTCGGGTCACTGAAGCTTTCTTT. Translating gives CASSPSQVRVTEAFF.

This clonotype was counted ten times or more. This CDR3 is CASSLQRTLTRDTQYF. The CDR3 nucleotides are TGTGCCAGCAGCTTACAGAGGACCCTTACACGCGATACGCAGTATTTT. This sequence joins TRBV11-2 and TRBJ2-3; D ambiguous. Germline V gives CDR1 SGHAT, CDR2 FQNNGV. The CDR3 consists of 16 residues. The V end lost 2 bases, the J end lost 6 bases, and 18 bases lay between the germline ends.

This clonotype was detected many times. The gene calls are TRBV5-1 and TRBJ1-1, with 7 nucleotides matching TRBD1. CDR3 length: 15 amino acids. CDR1 is SGHRS, CDR2 YFSETQ, per germline. J gave up 3 bases and V 4 bases, and 9 bases lay outside the gene matches. The CDR3 DNA follows: TGCGCCAGCAGCCCCCCGACAGGGATGGACACTGAAGCTTTCTTT. This sequence encodes CASSPPTGMDTEAFF.

V gene TRBV19 combines with J gene TRBJ1-5, with 8 nucleotides matching TRBD1. The CDR3 totals 17 residues. CDR1 is LNHDA and CDR2 is SQIVND in the germline V gene (reference sequence). V lost 4 bases, J lost 0 bases, and 8 bases stayed unmatched. CDR3 region: CASSTRRQGISNQPQHF. CDR3 sequence (DNA): TGTGCCAGTAGTACAAGAAGACAGGGGATTAGCAATCAGCCCCAGCATTTT. Looking up the rest from reference TRBV19 and TRBJ1-5 gives the full variable domain: DGGITQSPKYLFRKEGQNVTLSCEQNLNHDAMYWYRQDPGQGLRLIYYSQIVNDFQKGDIAEGYSVSREKKESFPLTVTSAQKNPTAFYLCASSTRRQGISNQPQHFGDGTRLSIL.

At least ten counts were recorded for this clonotype. The V and J genes are TRBV5-1 and TRBJ2-7; TRBD2 aligns across 7 bases. V was clipped by 2 bases and J by 1 base; unmatched bases: 3. From germline, CDR1 is SGHRS and CDR2 YFSETQ. This CDR3 is built from 14 residues. CDR3 sequence reads: CASSFSSGSYEQYF. The CDR3 DNA is TGCGCCAGCAGCTTCTCTAGCGGTTCCTACGAGCAGTACTTC. Looking up the rest from reference TRBV5-1 and TRBJ2-7 gives the full variable domain: KAGVTQTPRYLIKTRGQQVTLSCSPISGHRSVSWYQQTPGQGLQFLFEYFSETQRNKGNFPGRFSGRQFSNSRSEMNVSTLELGDSALYLCASSFSSGSYEQYFGPGTRLTVT.

This clonotype appeared a few times. The J gene is TRBJ2-5, the V gene TRBV9; D not certain. This CDR3 contains 13 residues. The germline V and J ends were trimmed by 0 bases and 1 base, with 4 bases remaining between them. Germline CDR1 SGDLS, CDR2 YYNGEE. CDR3 coding DNA: TGTGCCAGCAGCGTAGCCCCCCAAGAGACCCAGTACTTC. As protein: CASSVAPQETQYF. The entire variable domain, with the rest obtained from reference TRBV9 and TRBJ2-5, is as follows: DSGVTQTPKHLITATGQRVTLRCSPRSGDLSVYWYQQSLDQGLQFLIQYYNGEERAKGNILERFSAQQFPDLHSELNLSSLELGDSALYFCASSVAPQETQYFGPGTRLLVL.

This clonotype was recorded many times. V usage is TRBV7-2 and J usage is TRBJ2-5; a weak D match, TRBD2 (5 bases). Germline-derived CDR1 and CDR2 are SGHTA and FQGNSA. The germline V and J ends were trimmed by 5 bases and 4 bases, with 20 bases remaining between them. This CDR3 region has 16 residues. In DNA form, the CDR3 reads TGTGCCAGCAGCCCGAGTCGACTCGGAGGCGGAGAGACCCAGTACTTC. Translating gives CASSPSRLGGGETQYF.

Turning to this clonotype: A read error is possible here, since a much larger clone lies one base away. The CDR3 bases are TGTGCCAGCAGCCTAGAAAATCTGAGCACAGATGCGCAGTATTTT. This encodes CASSLENLSTDAQYF. The rearrangement uses TRBV2 and TRBJ2-3; D ambiguous. This CDR3 contains 15 residues. Germline V gene lookup returns CDR1 SNHLY and CDR2 FYNNEI.

This clonotype occurred many times. J is TRBJ2-3 and V is TRBV7-3; 9 bases are shared with TRBD2. J lost 1 base, V lost 5 bases, and 4 bases had no gene match. CDR1 and CDR2 (germline): SGHTA, FQGTGA. The CDR3 consists of 15 residues. CDR3 sequence: CASSTLAGGTDTQYF. DNA for the CDR3: TGTGCCAGCAGCACCTTAGCGGGAGGCACAGATACGCAGTATTTT.

V usage is TRBV6-1 and J usage is TRBJ2-1; TRBD1 agrees at 8 bases. From germline, CDR1 is MNHNS and CDR2 SASEGT. CDR3 length equals 16 residues. Trimming at V came to 5 bases and at J to 0 bases, leaving 6 bases not matched to a gene. Here the CDR3 DNA reads TGTGCCAGCAGTCCGCAGGGGGCGATCTCCTACAATGAGCAGTTCTTC. Its protein product is CASSPQGAISYNEQFF.